This paragraph reports one T cell receptor beta chain. What it binds is unknown. The data belong to a study of T cell responses to AZD1222 COVID-19 vaccine. Overall study findings and caveats: Nearly half of spike-specific TCRs reportedly target unmutated variant regions.

The protocol was immunoSEQ multiplex PCR, while the TCRdb copy is restricted to in-frame clones and leaves out a portion. Counted here are fewer than 200,000 clones, 91% occurring once; the ten biggest clones make up 1.5% to 2%. V lost 7 bases, J lost 4 bases, and 11 bases lay in between. The CDR3 has 13 residues. The germline V gene has CDR1 LNHDA and CDR2 SQIVND (reference sequence). The sample was peripheral blood, taken on day 0 of AZD1222 vaccination. The TCR was taken from an adult in good health. This chain joins TRBV19 and TRBJ1-5; D not certain. The CDR3 coding sequence is TGTGCCAGTAAGCCAGGAGGGAATCAGCCCCAGCATTTT. Translation gives CASKPGGNQPQHF.